Presented here are 21 T cell receptor beta chains from one specimen sequenced in a study of blood T cell repertoires in COVID-19. The table came from immunoSEQ multiplex PCR; TCRdb's copy has only in-frame clones and leaves some out. This table has over 200,000 clones, about nine tenths appearing once. Input material: peripheral blood. The receptors stem from a woman in her sixties with acute or convalescent COVID-19.

V gene TRBV29-1 combines with J gene TRBJ2-3, with TRBD1 identical over 9 bases. This CDR3 has 14 residues. The V gene end was trimmed by 4 bases and the J gene end by 3 bases; junction bases not matched to a gene: 5. Germline V gives CDR1 SQVTM, CDR2 ANQGSEA. This chain's CDR3 is CSVAIQGATDTQYF. The CDR3 DNA reads TGCAGCGTTGCCATACAGGGGGCAACAGATACGCAGTATTTT.

The rearrangement joins TRBV6-5 to TRBJ1-1, with a weak D call TRBD1 (6 bases). The germline gives CDR1 MNHEY, CDR2 SVGAGI. Trimming removed 6 bases from V and 4 bases from J, with 15 bases in between. The CDR3 runs to 14 residues. CDR3 sequence: CASRARQGSTEAFF. CDR3 nucleotides: TGTGCCAGCAGAGCGCGGCAGGGGAGCACTGAAGCTTTCTTT.

The chain combines TRBV12-5 with TRBJ2-1; 10 bases align to TRBD1. CDR3 size: 16 residues. Germline CDR1 is LGHNT and CDR2 is FRNRAP. The junction had 13 bases not matched to a gene; V was cut back by 5 bases and J by 9 bases. CDR3 sequence (DNA): TGTGCTAGTGGTCCCCGGGGCCCGGGACAGGGGATTGAGCAGTTCTTC. Translating it yields CASGPRGPGQGIEQFF. Based on the CDR3 plus reference TRBV12-5 and TRBJ2-1, the full variable domain is DARVTQTPRHKVTEMGQEVTMRCQPILGHNTVFWYRQTMMQGLELLAYFRNRAPLDDSGMPKDRFSAEMPDATLATLKIQPSEPRDSAVYFCASGPRGPGQGIEQFFGPGTRLTVL.

The chain couples TRBV9 to TRBJ2-3; perhaps TRBD2 as D (5 bases). The V end was cut by 3 bases, the J end by 0 bases, with 14 bases between. The germline CDR1 and CDR2 sequences are SGDLS and YYNGEE. The CDR3 length is 16 residues. The CDR3: CASSANSVFSTDTQYF. DNA of the CDR3: TGTGCCAGCAGCGCCAATAGCGTATTCAGCACAGATACGCAGTATTTT.

The chain links TRBV5-1 to TRBJ1-1, with a tentative D call TRBD1 (6 bases). Germline lookup yields CDR1 SGHRS and CDR2 YFSETQ. Trimming took off 4 bases at V and 4 bases at J, with 11 bases between the two ends. The CDR3 is made up of 13 amino acids. CDR3 nucleotide sequence: TGCGCCAGCAGCCAGGGGACGAGCACTGAAGCTTTCTTT. Amino acid sequence: CASSQGTSTEAFF.

This chain uses TRBV28 with TRBJ2-7; D is perhaps TRBD2 (5 bases). V was cut by 7 bases and J by 4 bases, with 20 bases left in between. Germline V lookup: CDR1 MDHEN, CDR2 SYDVKM. The CDR3 totals 15 residues. The CDR3, as DNA: TGTGCCAGCAACCGGGGTCGAGGGAGTACGTACGAGCAGTACTTC. Translation: CASNRGRGSTYEQYF.

This clone was recorded only once. The chain links TRBV4-1 to TRBJ2-5; 14 nucleotides agree with TRBD2. V gave up 4 bases and J gave up 1 base; unmatched junction bases: 2. Germline V gives CDR1 MGHRA, CDR2 YSYEKL. The CDR3 loop spans 16 amino acids. The CDR3: CASSLGLAGGQETQYF. CDR3 DNA: TGCGCCAGCAGCCTCGGACTAGCGGGAGGCCAAGAGACCCAGTACTTC.

Comments on this clone: This sample includes further DNA sequences coding for the same CDR3. CDR3 region: CASSLGRDNSPLHF. CDR3 sequence (DNA): TGCGCCAGCAGCTTGGGCAGGGATAATTCACCCCTCCACTTT. The chain recombines TRBV5-1 with TRBJ1-6; possibly TRBD1 for D (5 bases). This CDR3 contains 14 residues. V shed 0 bases and J shed 5 bases, with 6 bases lying between them. From germline, CDR1 is SGHRS and CDR2 YFSETQ.

There are a few counts of this clone. CDR3 amino acids: CAISTGQGANQPQHF. The CDR3 DNA is TGTGCCATCAGCACGGGACAGGGGGCGAATCAGCCCCAGCATTTT. The rearrangement joins TRBV10-3 to TRBJ1-5, with 12 bases lining up with TRBD1. Germline values: CDR1 ENHRY, CDR2 SYGVKD. This CDR3 has 15 amino acids. Unmatched junction bases numbered 4, after V lost 6 bases and J lost 4 bases.

The genes are TRBV12-2 and TRBJ1-1. TRBV12-2 is a documented pseudogene. This CDR3 has 14 amino acids. CDR3 nucleotide sequence: TGTGCAAGTCGCTTCGACCACCATCCCGGCGGAGCTTTCTTT. Its translation: CASRFDHHPGGAFF.

The chain carries TRBV19 and TRBJ2-5; 8 positions match TRBD1. After removal of 4 bases from V and 2 bases from J, the junction contained 6 bases not matched to a gene. From germline, CDR1 is LNHDA and CDR2 SQIVND (reference sequence). This CDR3 region has 15 residues. CDR3 in amino acids: CASSTGQGGQETQYF. The CDR3 DNA reads as TGTGCCAGTAGTACCGGACAGGGAGGACAAGAGACCCAGTACTTC.

This chain joins TRBV29-1 and TRBJ1-1, with a weak D call TRBD1 (6 bases). The germline V and J ends were trimmed by 5 bases and 6 bases, with 16 bases remaining between them. The CDR3 totals 13 residues. Germline V gene lookup returns CDR1 SQVTM and CDR2 ANQGSEA. CDR3 DNA sequence: TGCAGCGTTACCCCTCAGGGGTCCCCTGAAGCTTTCTTT. Amino acids: CSVTPQGSPEAFF. Looking up the rest from reference TRBV29-1 and TRBJ1-1 gives the full variable domain: SAVISQKPSRDICQRGTSLTIQCQVDSQVTMMFWYRQQPGQSLTLIATANQGSEATYESGFVIDKFPISRPNLTFSTLTVSNMSPEDSSIYLCSVTPQGSPEAFFGQGTRLTVV.

V usage is TRBV14 and J usage is TRBJ2-3; 7 bases are a match to TRBD1. With V trimmed by 1 base and J by 1 base, 8 bases remained unmatched. This CDR3 spans 17 amino acids. Germline CDR1 and CDR2: SGHDN and FVKESK. CDR3: CASSQVARQGRTDTQYF. CDR3 DNA: TGTGCCAGCAGCCAAGTTGCGAGACAGGGACGCACAGATACGCAGTATTTT.

The chain carries TRBV6-2 or TRBV6-3 and TRBJ1-2; possibly TRBD1 for D (6 bases). Germline CDR1 is MNHEY and CDR2 is SVGEGT. The CDR3 has 15 residues. V lost 5 bases and J 4 bases, leaving 17 bases between the germline ends. The CDR3 DNA is TGTGCCAGCAGTGGCCGGGGGGGCCCCATCTATGGCTACACCTTC. It translates to CASSGRGGPIYGYTF.

At least ten counts were recorded for this clone. The CDR3 nucleotides are TGTGCCATCAGTGAGCCGGGGACAGGCCGATCCTACGAGCAGTACTTC. Translating gives CAISEPGTGRSYEQYF. The chain recombines TRBV10-3 with TRBJ2-7; TRBD1 agrees at 8 bases. Germline loops: CDR1 ENHRY, CDR2 SYGVKD. The CDR3 totals 16 residues. The ends lost 2 bases at V and 1 base at J; junction bases unmatched: 7.

The J gene is TRBJ1-2, the V gene TRBV7-3, with D unresolved. V lost 2 bases, J lost 0 bases, and 10 bases lay in between. The germline CDR1 and CDR2 sequences are SGHTA and FQGTGA. There are 15 residues in the CDR3. The CDR3 region is CASSLDGTANYGYTF. The DNA of the CDR3 is TGTGCCAGCAGCTTAGACGGAACAGCTAACTATGGCTACACCTTC.

The chain is built from TRBV7-9 and TRBJ1-1; D unclear. Trimming took 4 bases from V and 1 from J, leaving 10 bases between them. Germline V lookup: CDR1 SEHNR, CDR2 FQNEAQ (reference sequence). The CDR3 has 14 amino acids. The CDR3 DNA is TGTGCCAGCAGCTCTTGGAGGAGGAACACTGAAGCTTTCTTT. Translating it yields CASSSWRRNTEAFF. The whole variable domain, filled in from reference TRBV7-9 and TRBJ1-1, reads DTGVSQNPRHKITKRGQNVTFRCDPISEHNRLYWYRQTLGQGPEFLTYFQNEAQLEKSRLLSDRFSAERPKGSFSTLEIQRTEQGDSAMYLCASSSWRRNTEAFFGQGTRLTVV.

This rearrangement joins TRBV7-3 to TRBJ2-1; a possible D gene is TRBD1 (6 bases). The CDR3 is made up of 13 amino acids. The ends were cut back, 2 bases at V and 13 bases at J, with 15 bases in the middle. Germline-derived CDR1 and CDR2 are SGHTA and FQGTGA. The CDR3 DNA follows: TGTGCCAGCAGCTTACAAGGTGGGGACAATCAGTTCTTC. This encodes CASSLQGGDNQFF.

A single count supports this clone. The rearrangement joins TRBV11-2 to TRBJ2-3; TRBD2 aligns across 10 bases. The V gene end was trimmed by 1 base and the J gene end by 0 bases; junction bases not matched to a gene: 1. Per germline, CDR1 SGHAT and CDR2 FQNNGV. The CDR3 loop spans 16 amino acids. This CDR3 reads CASSLGTSGSTDTQYF. As DNA, the CDR3 is TGTGCCAGCAGCTTAGGGACTAGCGGAAGCACAGATACGCAGTATTTT.

The genes are TRBV2 and TRBJ1-2; 7 bases map to TRBD1. Germline values: CDR1 SNHLY, CDR2 FYNNEI. The length of the CDR3 is 15 residues. The J segment lost 7 bases and the V segment lost 6 bases, leaving 14 bases of the junction unmatched. The CDR3 DNA reads as TGTGCCAGCAGGTCGAGACGGACAGGAGCGAGTGGCTACACCTTC. Its protein is CASRSRRTGASGYTF.

This rearrangement joins TRBV19 to TRBJ1-2; TRBD1 is a possible D gene (5 bases). The germline V and J ends were trimmed by 6 bases and 5 bases, with 16 bases remaining between them. This CDR3 contains 14 residues. Per the germline V gene, CDR1 is LNHDA and CDR2 is SQIVND (reference sequence). Here the CDR3 reads CASRLARGGYGYTF. Written as DNA, the CDR3 is TGTGCCAGTAGACTAGCTAGGGGCGGGTATGGCTACACCTTC.